A selection of T cell receptor beta chains follows, all from one sample in a study of blood T cell repertoires in COVID-19. Assay used: immunoSEQ multiplex PCR; TCRdb lists only in-frame clones, some missing. The repertoire holds around 140,000 clones, with 88% as singletons. The sample consisted of peripheral blood. These receptors originate from a man between 65 and 85 years old with active COVID-19. The CDR3 runs from the conserved cysteine through the conserved F or W. D genes are given only for firm matches. The size of a clone is reported for some rows only, either as once, few or many, or as a class for expanded clones.

CDR3 DNA: TGTGCCACCAGTGCGGGGACAGGGGTCTCCTACGAGCAGTACTTC; CDR3 protein: CATSAGTGVSYEQYF; V gene: TRBV24-1; D gene: TRBD1; J gene: TRBJ2-7; clone size: -
CDR3 DNA: TGTGCCAGCATGGCAAGCACAGATACGCAGTATTTT; CDR3 protein: CASMASTDTQYF; V gene: TRBV2; D gene: -; J gene: TRBJ2-3; clone size: -
CDR3 DNA: TGCGCCAGCAGCTTGGCGGGAGGCCCCTACGAGCAGTACTTC; CDR3 protein: CASSLAGGPYEQYF; V gene: TRBV5-1; D gene: TRBD2; J gene: TRBJ2-7; clone size: -
CDR3 DNA: TGCGCCAGCAGCCCACCCCCAGACAGGGGCGGGCGGGACGAGCAGTACTTC; CDR3 protein: CASSPPPDRGGRDEQYF; V gene: TRBV4-1; D gene: TRBD1; J gene: TRBJ2-7; clone size: few
CDR3 DNA: TGTGCCAGCAGCCCCACGGGGAACACTGAAGCTTTCTTT; CDR3 protein: CASSPTGNTEAFF; V gene: TRBV7-8; D gene: -; J gene: TRBJ1-1; clone size: once
CDR3 DNA: TGTGCCTGGAGTGTAAGGGTAACTAGCGGGAGGGGAAATGAGCAGTTCTTC; CDR3 protein: CAWSVRVTSGRGNEQFF; V gene: TRBV30; D gene: TRBD2; J gene: TRBJ2-1; clone size: -
CDR3 DNA: TGTGCCAGCAGCGGGAAGGGACAGGGGAGTGGAGATACGCAGTATTTT; CDR3 protein: CASSGKGQGSGDTQYF; V gene: TRBV7-3; D gene: TRBD1; J gene: TRBJ2-3; clone size: -
CDR3 DNA: TGTGCCAGCAGCCTGACAGGGGCGCAAGAGACCCAGTACTTC; CDR3 protein: CASSLTGAQETQYF; V gene: TRBV5-4; D gene: TRBD1; J gene: TRBJ2-5; clone size: -
CDR3 DNA: TGTGCCAGCAGCTTAATGGGCGTCGGGGTAGTCAATCAGCCCCAGCATTTT; CDR3 protein: CASSLMGVGVVNQPQHF; V gene: TRBV7-8; D gene: -; J gene: TRBJ1-5; clone size: -
CDR3 DNA: TGTGCCAGAAGACTCCGGGACAGAGAGTTATACGAGCAGTACTTC; CDR3 protein: CARRLRDRELYEQYF; V gene: TRBV5-3; D gene: TRBD1; J gene: TRBJ2-7; clone size: -
CDR3 DNA: TGTGCCAGCAGTTACTCGGGACAGGGACCCTCCTACGAGCAGTACTTC; CDR3 protein: CASSYSGQGPSYEQYF; V gene: TRBV6-6; D gene: TRBD1; J gene: TRBJ2-7; clone size: few
CDR3 DNA: TGTGCCAGCAGCTTGCCATGGGGGGAGAACACCGGGGAGCTGTTTTTT; CDR3 protein: CASSLPWGENTGELFF; V gene: TRBV7-9; D gene: -; J gene: TRBJ2-2; clone size: -
CDR3 DNA: TGCGCCAGCAGCTTGGTGGCAGCCTACAATGAGCAGTTCTTC; CDR3 protein: CASSLVAAYNEQFF; V gene: TRBV5-1; D gene: -; J gene: TRBJ2-1; clone size: once
CDR3 DNA: TGTGCCAGTAGTATCGGAGGCGCAGCCCAGCATTTT; CDR3 protein: CASSIGGAAQHF; V gene: TRBV19; D gene: -; J gene: TRBJ1-5; clone size: once
CDR3 DNA: TGTGCCACCAGTGATTCGAGACAGGGGGCAGGGACTGAAGCTTTCTTT; CDR3 protein: CATSDSRQGAGTEAFF; V gene: TRBV24-1; D gene: TRBD1; J gene: TRBJ1-1; clone size: once
CDR3 DNA: TGTGCCAGCAGAAGGCCAGGGAACGCTGAAGCTTTCTTT; CDR3 protein: CASRRPGNAEAFF; V gene: TRBV7-2; D gene: -; J gene: TRBJ1-1; clone size: once
CDR3 DNA: TGTGCCAGCAGTAACTGGCGGGATCGTCAAGAGACCCAGTACTTC; CDR3 protein: CASSNWRDRQETQYF; V gene: TRBV6-2/TRBV6-3; D gene: -; J gene: TRBJ2-5; clone size: -
CDR3 DNA: TGTGCCAGCAGCGTAGTAGGCGGAGACAATGAGCAGTTCTTC; CDR3 protein: CASSVVGGDNEQFF; V gene: TRBV9; D gene: -; J gene: TRBJ2-1; clone size: -
CDR3 DNA: TGTGCCAGCTCATCCGGGACAGCGAACACCGGGGAGCTGTTTTTT; CDR3 protein: CASSSGTANTGELFF; V gene: TRBV18; D gene: TRBD1; J gene: TRBJ2-2; clone size: -
CDR3 DNA: TGTGCCAGCAGCTTAGCGGAACACAGCTCCTACGAGCAGTACTTC; CDR3 protein: CASSLAEHSSYEQYF; V gene: TRBV7-2; D gene: -; J gene: TRBJ2-7; clone size: -
CDR3 DNA: TGCGCCAGCAGCGCTGGACAGGCGAACACTGAAGCTTTCTTT; CDR3 protein: CASSAGQANTEAFF; V gene: TRBV5-1; D gene: TRBD1; J gene: TRBJ1-1; clone size: -
CDR3 DNA: TGTGCCAGCAGTTACACTGGGCCCGGGGCCAACGTCCTGACTTTC; CDR3 protein: CASSYTGPGANVLTF; V gene: TRBV6-2/TRBV6-3; D gene: -; J gene: TRBJ2-6; clone size: once
CDR3 DNA: TGTGCCAGCAGTTACTCTCTGGGAGGGGTACAAGAGACCCAGTACTTC; CDR3 protein: CASSYSLGGVQETQYF; V gene: TRBV6-7; D gene: TRBD2; J gene: TRBJ2-5; clone size: -